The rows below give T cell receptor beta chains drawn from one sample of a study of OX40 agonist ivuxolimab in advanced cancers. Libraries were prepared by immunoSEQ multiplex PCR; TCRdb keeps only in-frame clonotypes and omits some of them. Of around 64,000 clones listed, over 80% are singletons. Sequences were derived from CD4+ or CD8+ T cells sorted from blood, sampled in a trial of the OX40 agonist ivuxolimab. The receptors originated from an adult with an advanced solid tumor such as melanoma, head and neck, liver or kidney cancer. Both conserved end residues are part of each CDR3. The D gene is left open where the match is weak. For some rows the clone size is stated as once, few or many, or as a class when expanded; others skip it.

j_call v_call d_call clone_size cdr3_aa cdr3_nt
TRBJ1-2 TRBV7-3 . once CASSLQGNYGYTF TGTGCCAGCAGCTTACAGGGAAACTATGGCTACACCTTC
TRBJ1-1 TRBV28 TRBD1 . CASSPLDRANTEAFF TGTGCCAGCAGTCCACTTGACAGGGCGAACACTGAAGCTTTCTTT
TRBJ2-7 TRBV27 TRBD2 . CASASGSSYEQYF TGTGCCAGCGCTAGCGGGAGTTCCTACGAGCAGTACTTC
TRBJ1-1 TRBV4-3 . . CASSQGSAEAFF TGCGCCAGCAGCCAAGGGTCGGCTGAAGCTTTCTTT
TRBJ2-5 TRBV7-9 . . CASSLELRETQYF TGTGCCAGCAGCTTGGAATTGCGAGAGACCCAGTACTTC
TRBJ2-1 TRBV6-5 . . CASSYSHGPVHYEQFF TGTGCCAGCAGTTATTCACATGGACCAGTACATTATGAGCAGTTCTTC
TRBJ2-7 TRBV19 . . CASSMVAGISYEQYF TGTGCCAGTAGTATGGTAGCAGGAATCTCCTACGAGCAGTACTTC
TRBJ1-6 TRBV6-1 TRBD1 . CASSDATGTGRYAYNSPLHF TGTGCCAGCAGTGACGCAACCGGGACAGGGAGATACGCCTATAATTCACCCCTCCACTTT
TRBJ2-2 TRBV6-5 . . CASSYSAGEFTGELFF TGTGCCAGCAGTTACTCGGCAGGGGAGTTCACCGGGGAGCTGTTTTTT
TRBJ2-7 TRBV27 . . CASSHGTSYEQYF TGTGCCAGCAGTCACGGGACTTCCTACGAGCAGTACTTC
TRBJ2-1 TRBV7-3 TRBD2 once CASSMGTSGSNEQFF TGTGCCAGCAGCATGGGGACTAGCGGGAGCAATGAGCAGTTCTTC
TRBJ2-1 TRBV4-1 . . CASSSGALQFF TGCGCCAGCAGCTCGGGAGCGTTGCAGTTCTTC
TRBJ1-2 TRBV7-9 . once CASSSGGLGYTF TGTGCCAGCAGCTCGGGAGGGCTTGGCTACACCTTC
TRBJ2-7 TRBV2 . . CASSDPVSYEQYF TGTGCCAGCAGTGACCCGGTTTCCTACGAGCAGTACTTC
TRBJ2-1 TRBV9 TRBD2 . CASSVEPGLDSDEQFF TGTGCCAGCAGCGTAGAGCCGGGACTAGATTCCGATGAGCAGTTCTTC
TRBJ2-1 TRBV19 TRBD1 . CAISHRDREFDEQFF TGTGCCATAAGCCACCGGGACAGGGAGTTCGATGAGCAGTTCTTC
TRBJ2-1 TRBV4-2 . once CASSHPQGLQFF TGTGCCAGCAGCCATCCCCAGGGACTGCAGTTCTTC
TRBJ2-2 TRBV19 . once CASSIGTVDNLNIWELFF TGTGCCAGTAGTATAGGGACAGTTGACAACCTAAATATCTGGGAGCTGTTTTTT
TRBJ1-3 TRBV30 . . CAWSWGGSGNTIYF TGTGCCTGGAGTTGGGGGGGAAGTGGAAACACCATATATTTT
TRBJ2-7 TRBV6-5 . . CASSQTGSSYEQYF TGTGCCAGCAGCCAAACAGGTAGCTCCTACGAGCAGTACTTC
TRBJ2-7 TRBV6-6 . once CASSYPGRYSYEQYF TGTGCCAGCAGTTACCCGGGACGGTACTCCTACGAGCAGTACTTC
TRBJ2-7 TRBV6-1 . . CASSEFVWSGKDYEQYF TGTGCCAGCAGTGAATTCGTGTGGTCAGGGAAGGATTACGAGCAGTACTTC
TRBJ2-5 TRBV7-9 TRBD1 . CASSPYATGGRETQYF TGTGCCAGCAGCCCTTATGCCACAGGGGGCAGGGAGACCCAGTACTTC
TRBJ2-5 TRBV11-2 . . CASSSGPETQYF TGTGCCAGCAGCTCGGGACCAGAGACCCAGTACTTC
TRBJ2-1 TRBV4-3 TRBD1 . CASSRLTGGDYNEQFF TGCGCCAGCAGCCGATTGACAGGGGGAGACTACAATGAGCAGTTCTTC
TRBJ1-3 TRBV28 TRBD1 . CASSPGTGGIGSGNTIYF TGTGCCAGCAGTCCCGGGACAGGGGGCATCGGTTCTGGAAACACCATATATTTT
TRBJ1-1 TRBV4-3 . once CASSQVEGNTEAFF TGCGCCAGCAGCCAAGTCGAAGGGAACACTGAAGCTTTCTTT
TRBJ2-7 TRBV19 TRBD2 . CASRGTSYEQYF TGTGCCAGTAGAGGGACTAGCTACGAGCAGTACTTC
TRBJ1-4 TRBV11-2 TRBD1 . CASSSTGDRLFF TGTGCCAGCAGCAGCACAGGGGATCGACTGTTTTTT
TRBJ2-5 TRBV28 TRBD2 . CASRTSGSETQYF TGTGCCAGCCGGACTAGCGGGAGCGAGACCCAGTACTTC
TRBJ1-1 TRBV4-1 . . CASSQGGVSEAFF TGCGCCAGCAGCCAAGGGGGCGTCTCTGAAGCTTTCTTT